This T cell receptor (beta chain) was retrieved from a study of cytomegalovirus exposure and HLA in healthy donors. Among the 120 or so subjects of the validation cohort, separate from the approximately 670-subject first cohort, were the donors. Trimming stripped 2 bases from V and 1 base from J, with 5 bases between. The CDR3 length is 13 residues. CDR1 and CDR2 (germline): KGHSH, LQKENI. The data were produced by immunoSEQ multiplex PCR, yet TCRdb's version contains in-frame clones alone and is incomplete. The repertoire holds 200,000 to 250,000 clones, with over 75% as singletons. This clone was seen a single time.

The clonotype comes from a woman aged 18-30 years in good health and CMV-seropositive. Sequencing was carried out using PBMCs. This chain joins TRBV18 and TRBJ1-1; D not certain. Here the CDR3 reads CASSPLANTEAFF. CDR3 coding DNA: TGTGCCAGCTCACCATTAGCGAACACTGAAGCTTTCTTT.